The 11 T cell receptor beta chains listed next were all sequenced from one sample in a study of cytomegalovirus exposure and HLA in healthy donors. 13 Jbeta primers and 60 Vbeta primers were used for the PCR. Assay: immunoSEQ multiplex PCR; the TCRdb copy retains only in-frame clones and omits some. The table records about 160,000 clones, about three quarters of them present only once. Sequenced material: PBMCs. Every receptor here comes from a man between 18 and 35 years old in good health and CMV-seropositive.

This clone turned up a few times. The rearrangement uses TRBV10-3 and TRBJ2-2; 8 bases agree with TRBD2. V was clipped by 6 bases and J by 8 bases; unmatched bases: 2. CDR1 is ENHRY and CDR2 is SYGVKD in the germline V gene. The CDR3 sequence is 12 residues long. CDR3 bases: TGTGCCATCAGGGCTAGCGGGGGGGAGCTGTTTTTT. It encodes CAIRASGGELFF.

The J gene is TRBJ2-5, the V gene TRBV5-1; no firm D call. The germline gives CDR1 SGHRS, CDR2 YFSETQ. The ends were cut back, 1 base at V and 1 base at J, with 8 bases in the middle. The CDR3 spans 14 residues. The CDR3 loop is CASSLNSRQETQYF. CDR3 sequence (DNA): TGCGCCAGCAGCTTGAACTCCCGCCAAGAGACCCAGTACTTC.

For the CDR3, the DNA is TGTGCCAGCAGCAAACTAGCGGGCAATGAGCAGTTCTTC. Amino acid sequence: CASSKLAGNEQFF. The V gene is TRBV7-9, the J gene TRBJ2-1, with 9 bases matching TRBD2. Germline V CDR1 and CDR2: SEHNR, FQNEAQ (reference sequence). The CDR3 spans 13 residues. Trimming cost V 5 bases and J 6 bases; bases outside gene matches: 2.

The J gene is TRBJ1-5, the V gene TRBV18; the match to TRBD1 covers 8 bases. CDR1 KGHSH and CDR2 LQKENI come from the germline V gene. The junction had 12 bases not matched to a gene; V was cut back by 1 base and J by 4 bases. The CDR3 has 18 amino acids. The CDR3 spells CASSPLPGQVLLNQPQHF. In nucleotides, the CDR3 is TGTGCCAGCTCACCACTTCCGGGACAGGTCCTCCTTAATCAGCCCCAGCATTTT.

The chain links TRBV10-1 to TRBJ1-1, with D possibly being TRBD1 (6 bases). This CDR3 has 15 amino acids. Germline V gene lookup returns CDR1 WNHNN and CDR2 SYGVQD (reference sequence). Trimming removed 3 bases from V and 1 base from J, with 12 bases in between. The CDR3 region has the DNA TGCGCCAGCAGTGACTACAGGGCGCCGAACACTGAAGCTTTCTTT. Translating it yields CASSDYRAPNTEAFF.

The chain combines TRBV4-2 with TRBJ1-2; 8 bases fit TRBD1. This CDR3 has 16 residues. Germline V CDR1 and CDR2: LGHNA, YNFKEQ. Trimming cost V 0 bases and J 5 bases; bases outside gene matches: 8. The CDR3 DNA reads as TGTGCCAGCAGCCAAGAAGTGACAGACAGGGGATATGGCTACACCTTC. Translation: CASSQEVTDRGYGYTF.

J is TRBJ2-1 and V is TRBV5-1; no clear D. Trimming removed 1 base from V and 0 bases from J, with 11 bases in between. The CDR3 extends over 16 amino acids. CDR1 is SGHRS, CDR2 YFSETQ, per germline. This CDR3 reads CASSLYPVSSYNEQFF. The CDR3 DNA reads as TGCGCCAGCAGCTTGTATCCGGTGAGCTCCTACAATGAGCAGTTCTTC.

The CDR3 DNA reads as TGTGCCAGCAGCTTAAGGACTAGCGGGGGGGCCATGGATGAGCAGTTCTTC. It yields the protein CASSLRTSGGAMDEQFF. V gene TRBV7-6 combines with J gene TRBJ2-1; 15 bases fit TRBD2. V gave up 2 bases and J gave up 8 bases; unmatched junction bases: 7. Germline assignment: CDR1 SGHVS and CDR2 FNYEAQ. CDR3 size: 17 residues.

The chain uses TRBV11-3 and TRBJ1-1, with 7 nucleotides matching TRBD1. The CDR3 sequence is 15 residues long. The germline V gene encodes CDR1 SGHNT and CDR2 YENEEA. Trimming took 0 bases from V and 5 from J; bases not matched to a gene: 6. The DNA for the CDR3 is TGTGCCAGCAGCTTAGAGAGGGGGCGGAAGACTGAAGCTTTCTTT. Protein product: CASSLERGRKTEAFF.

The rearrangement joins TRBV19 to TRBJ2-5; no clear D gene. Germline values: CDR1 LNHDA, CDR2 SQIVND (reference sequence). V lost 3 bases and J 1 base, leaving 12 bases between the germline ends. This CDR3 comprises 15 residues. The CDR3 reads CASSIARRLQETQYF. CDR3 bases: TGTGCCAGTAGTATCGCACGGAGACTCCAAGAGACCCAGTACTTC.

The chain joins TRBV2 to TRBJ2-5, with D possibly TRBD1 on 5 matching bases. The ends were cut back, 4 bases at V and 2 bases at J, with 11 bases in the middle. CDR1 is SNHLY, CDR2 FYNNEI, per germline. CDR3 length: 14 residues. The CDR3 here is CASSGGRTQETQYF. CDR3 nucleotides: TGTGCCAGCAGTGGGGGTAGGACACAAGAGACCCAGTACTTC.